This is a list of T cell receptor beta chains from one sample in a study of T cell repertoires in cytomegalovirus infection. A single record per CDR3 protein comes from TCRdb applying MiXCR to the reads. This table holds approximately 910,000 distinct CDR3 sequences, approximately 33% found once. No cognate antigen is known for these TCRs. This specimen consisted of cultured CD8+ T cells from PBMCs, obtained from culture after CMV antigen stimulation. Source of these receptors: a human donor in good health (CMV status not recorded). Some clones in this sample may be carry-over from other donors' samples. Each CDR3 is given with its conserved first and last residue. Fields, in order: clone size, V gene, J gene, D gene, CDR3 protein, CDR3 DNA. A D gene is named only where the DNA matches it firmly. Not all rows give a size; the values are once, few, many and, for expanded clones, a class.

NA	TRBV12-3/TRBV12-4	TRBJ2-2	TRBD2	CASSGDAGPGELFF	TGTGCCAGTAGCGGGGACGCCGGGCCCGGGGAGCTGTTTTTT
NA	TRBV24-1	TRBJ2-1	TRBD2	CATSHISGGYNEQFF	TGTGCCACCAGTCACATTAGCGGGGGGTACAATGAGCAGTTCTTC
few	TRBV9	TRBJ1-6	NA	CASSRDIYNSPLHF	TGTGCCAGCAGCCGTGACATATATAATTCACCCCTCCACTTT
NA	TRBV20-1	TRBJ2-2	NA	CSATSGGRGIGELFF	TGCAGTGCTACATCTGGGGGCCGGGGGATCGGGGAGCTGTTTTTT
NA	TRBV6-2/TRBV6-3	TRBJ2-3	NA	CASSYGFSSTDTQYF	TGTGCCAGCAGTTACGGCTTTTCTAGCACAGATACACAGTATTTT
few	TRBV7-9	TRBJ2-7	NA	CASSLLGRDYEQYF	TGTGCCAGCAGCCTCCTTGGCCGGGACTACGAGCAGTACTTC
few	TRBV7-8	TRBJ1-2	NA	CASSLAPTGSGSYGYTF	TGTGCCAGCAGCTTAGCCCCTACAGGGTCTGGTAGCTATGGCTACACCTTC
NA	TRBV6-1	TRBJ2-7	NA	CASSEVDGSSYEQYF	TGTGCCAGCAGTGAAGTTGACGGCAGCTCCTACGAGCAGTACTTC
few	TRBV19	TRBJ1-5	NA	CASSIDVPVWGNQPQHF	TGTGCCAGTAGTATAGATGTACCCGTTTGGGGCAATCAGCCCCAGCATTTT
NA	TRBV10-3	TRBJ2-3	TRBD1	CAISLWTGVADTQYF	TGTGCCATCAGTTTATGGACAGGGGTGGCAGATACGCAGTATTTT
NA	TRBV12-3/TRBV12-4	TRBJ2-2	TRBD1	CASLPGDRNTGELFF	TGTGCCAGCTTACCTGGGGACAGGAACACCGGGGAGCTGTTTTTT
NA	TRBV5-1	TRBJ1-1	NA	CASSLEVWDLGTEAFF	TGCGCCAGCAGCTTGGAAGTGTGGGATTTAGGCACTGAAGCTTTCTTT
many	TRBV7-8	TRBJ1-5	NA	CASSSYSSSNQPQHF	TGTGCCAGCAGCTCCTACAGCAGCTCCAATCAGCCCCAGCATTTT
few	TRBV5-6	TRBJ2-5	NA	CASSLVPGPKETQYF	TGTGCCAGCAGCTTGGTGCCAGGGCCGAAGGAGACCCAGTACTTC
few	TRBV4-3	TRBJ2-1	NA	CASSQDRGGSSYNEQFF	TGCGCCAGCAGCCAAGATCGAGGGGGATCCTCCTACAATGAGCAGTTCTTC
few	TRBV7-9	TRBJ2-1	NA	CASSPSKALSSYNEQFF	TGTGCCAGCAGCCCGTCCAAGGCTCTGAGCTCCTACAATGAGCAGTTCTTC
NA	TRBV6-5	TRBJ1-1	NA	CASSYSRYPANTEAFF	TGTGCCAGCAGTTACTCGAGGTACCCGGCGAACACTGAAGCTTTCTTT
few	TRBV7-8	TRBJ2-3	NA	CASSFKRSSTDTQYF	TGTGCCAGCAGTTTTAAGCGGAGTAGCACAGATACGCAGTATTTT
few	TRBV19	TRBJ2-1	TRBD2	CASSSRTSGGDTYNEQFF	TGTGCCAGTAGTTCTCGGACTAGCGGGGGGGACACCTACAATGAGCAGTTCTTC
NA	TRBV7-9	TRBJ1-5	NA	CASSKATGSSQPQHF	TGTGCCAGCAGCAAGGCAACCGGGTCCAGCCAGCCCCAGCATTTT
few	TRBV3-1	TRBJ1-4	NA	CASSKSSAGLFEKLFF	TGTGCCAGCAGCAAATCTTCTGCTGGGCTATTCGAAAAACTGTTTTTT
NA	TRBV9	TRBJ2-4	TRBD2	CASSTPSLGPGGDIQYF	TGTGCCAGCAGCACCCCATCCCTCGGACCGGGAGGGGACATTCAGTACTTC
few	TRBV6-2/TRBV6-3	TRBJ1-2	TRBD1	CASSPWTGQGYTF	TGTGCCAGCAGTCCCTGGACAGGGCAAGGCTACACCTTC
few	TRBV4-1	TRBJ2-3	TRBD2	CASSQVAGERDTQYF	TGCGCCAGCAGCCAAGTGGCGGGGGAACGAGATACGCAGTATTTT
many	TRBV7-2	TRBJ2-1	NA	CASSLATVEQFF	TGTGCCAGCAGCTTAGCGACAGTTGAGCAGTTCTTC
NA	TRBV7-1	TRBJ2-7	NA	CASSSRDTISYEQYF	TGTGCCAGCAGCTCCCGGGACACTATTTCCTACGAGCAGTACTTC
NA	TRBV6-5	TRBJ1-2	NA	CASSYSLGGKAYGYTF	TGTGCCAGCAGTTACTCTTTGGGGGGGAAGGCCTATGGCTACACCTTC
NA	TRBV2	TRBJ2-1	NA	CASVANEQFF	TGTGCCAGCGTGGCGAATGAGCAGTTCTTC
few	TRBV6-6	TRBJ2-5	NA	CASSYRLAGSRKGSGETQYF	TGTGCCAGCAGTTACCGGCTGGCGGGGTCAAGAAAGGGCTCAGGGGAGACCCAGTACTTC
NA	TRBV29-1	TRBJ2-1	TRBD1	CSVEGRSGQGEYNEQFF	TGCAGCGTTGAAGGTAGATCGGGACAGGGGGAATACAATGAGCAGTTCTTC
NA	TRBV7-6	TRBJ2-4	TRBD1	CASSRTGSVAKNIQYF	TGTGCCAGCAGCCGGACAGGGTCCGTCGCCAAAAACATTCAGTACTTC
once	TRBV9	TRBJ2-3	TRBD1	CASSSQTGLGRDTQYF	TGTGCCAGCAGCTCCCAGACAGGGTTAGGGAGAGATACGCAGTATTTT
many	TRBV7-8	TRBJ1-2	NA	CASSPTGSGGYTF	TGTGCCAGCAGCCCGACAGGTTCAGGAGGCTACACCTTC
few	TRBV27	TRBJ2-1	TRBD2	CASTLEAGGYNEQFF	TGTGCCAGCACCTTGGAGGCGGGGGGGTACAATGAGCAGTTCTTC
NA	TRBV6-1	TRBJ2-1	TRBD2	CASSFPGLAKLVDEQFF	TGTGCCAGCAGTTTCCCAGGACTAGCGAAGTTGGTAGATGAGCAGTTCTTC
few	TRBV5-1	TRBJ1-1	NA	CASSLSLVTTEAFF	TGCGCCAGCAGCTTGAGTTTGGTTACCACTGAAGCTTTCTTT
many	TRBV27	TRBJ1-1	NA	CASSLTTGNTEAFF	TGTGCCAGCAGCTTAACTACAGGGAACACTGAAGCTTTCTTT
NA	TRBV6-6	TRBJ2-3	TRBD2	CASTVLAGDFTDTQYF	TGTGCCAGCACCGTACTAGCGGGGGATTTCACAGATACGCAGTATTTT
NA	TRBV9	TRBJ1-2	NA	CASSARTTTNYGYTF	TGTGCCAGCAGCGCCCGAACGACCACTAACTATGGCTACACCTTC
few	TRBV20-1	TRBJ2-2	TRBD1	CSAQEPGQGLTGELFF	TGCAGTGCCCAAGAACCGGGACAGGGACTCACCGGGGAGCTGTTTTTT
NA	TRBV4-3	TRBJ2-1	TRBD1	CASSPFYRGTYNEQFF	TGCGCCAGCAGCCCATTCTACAGGGGCACCTACAATGAGCAGTTCTTC
many	TRBV5-6	TRBJ2-5	TRBD1	CASSFGQGEETQYF	TGTGCCAGCAGCTTTGGACAGGGGGAAGAGACCCAGTACTTC
few	TRBV6-1	TRBJ2-4	NA	CATGVDRVIAKNIQYF	TGTGCCACGGGAGTGGACAGAGTTATAGCCAAAAACATTCAGTACTTC
NA	TRBV28	TRBJ1-1	TRBD1	CASSTSDRVTFF	TGTGCCAGCAGTACCTCGGACAGGGTCACTTTCTTT
few	TRBV6-5	TRBJ1-1	NA	CASSYSYVWQLNTEAFF	TGTGCCAGCAGTTACTCGTACGTATGGCAGTTGAACACTGAAGCTTTCTTT
NA	TRBV14	TRBJ1-5	NA	CASSQVGSTNQPQHF	TGTGCCAGCAGCCAAGTTGGGAGCACTAATCAGCCCCAGCATTTT
NA	TRBV15	TRBJ2-1	NA	CATAGEGYNEQFF	TGTGCCACCGCAGGGGAGGGGTACAATGAGCAGTTCTTC
NA	TRBV6-8	TRBJ2-1	NA	CASSSPQLSSYNEQFF	TGTGCCAGCTCCTCTCCGCAGCTCAGCTCCTACAATGAGCAGTTCTTC
NA	TRBV29-1	TRBJ1-2	TRBD1	CSGDREEHGYTF	TGCAGCGGGGACAGGGAGGAACATGGCTACACCTTC
NA	TRBV12-3/TRBV12-4	TRBJ2-3	NA	CASRAGTPDTQYF	TGTGCCAGCAGGGCTGGGACCCCAGATACGCAGTATTTT
once	TRBV27	TRBJ2-3	TRBD1	CASSSAFPGGGGDMQYF	TGTGCCAGCAGCTCCGCCTTCCCAGGGGGCGGTGGAGATATGCAGTATTTT
NA	TRBV28	TRBJ2-5	NA	CATVLGWVKGETQYF	TGTGCCACGGTGTTGGGATGGGTGAAAGGGGAGACCCAGTACTTC
many	TRBV24-1	TRBJ1-5	TRBD1	CATSEFGQGRDSNQPQHF	TGTGCCACCAGTGAGTTTGGACAGGGGCGAGATAGCAATCAGCCCCAGCATTTT
NA	TRBV4-1	TRBJ1-2	NA	CASSQGGTEGYTF	TGCGCCAGCAGCCAAGGGGGGACCGAAGGCTACACCTTC
NA	TRBV7-9	TRBJ1-4	TRBD1	CATPRQGDKGEKLFF	TGTGCCACCCCCCGACAGGGGGATAAAGGTGAAAAACTGTTTTTT
NA	TRBV9	TRBJ2-1	TRBD2	CASSGSGVVYNEQFF	TGTGCCAGCAGCGGTAGCGGGGTAGTCTACAATGAGCAGTTCTTC
NA	TRBV7-9	TRBJ2-1	TRBD2	CASSPYWGGMDEQFF	TGTGCCAGCAGCCCATATTGGGGGGGGATGGATGAGCAGTTCTTC
NA	TRBV27	TRBJ1-6	NA	CASSLWASSYNSPLHF	TGTGCCAGCAGTTTGTGGGCTAGCTCCTATAATTCACCCCTCCACTTT